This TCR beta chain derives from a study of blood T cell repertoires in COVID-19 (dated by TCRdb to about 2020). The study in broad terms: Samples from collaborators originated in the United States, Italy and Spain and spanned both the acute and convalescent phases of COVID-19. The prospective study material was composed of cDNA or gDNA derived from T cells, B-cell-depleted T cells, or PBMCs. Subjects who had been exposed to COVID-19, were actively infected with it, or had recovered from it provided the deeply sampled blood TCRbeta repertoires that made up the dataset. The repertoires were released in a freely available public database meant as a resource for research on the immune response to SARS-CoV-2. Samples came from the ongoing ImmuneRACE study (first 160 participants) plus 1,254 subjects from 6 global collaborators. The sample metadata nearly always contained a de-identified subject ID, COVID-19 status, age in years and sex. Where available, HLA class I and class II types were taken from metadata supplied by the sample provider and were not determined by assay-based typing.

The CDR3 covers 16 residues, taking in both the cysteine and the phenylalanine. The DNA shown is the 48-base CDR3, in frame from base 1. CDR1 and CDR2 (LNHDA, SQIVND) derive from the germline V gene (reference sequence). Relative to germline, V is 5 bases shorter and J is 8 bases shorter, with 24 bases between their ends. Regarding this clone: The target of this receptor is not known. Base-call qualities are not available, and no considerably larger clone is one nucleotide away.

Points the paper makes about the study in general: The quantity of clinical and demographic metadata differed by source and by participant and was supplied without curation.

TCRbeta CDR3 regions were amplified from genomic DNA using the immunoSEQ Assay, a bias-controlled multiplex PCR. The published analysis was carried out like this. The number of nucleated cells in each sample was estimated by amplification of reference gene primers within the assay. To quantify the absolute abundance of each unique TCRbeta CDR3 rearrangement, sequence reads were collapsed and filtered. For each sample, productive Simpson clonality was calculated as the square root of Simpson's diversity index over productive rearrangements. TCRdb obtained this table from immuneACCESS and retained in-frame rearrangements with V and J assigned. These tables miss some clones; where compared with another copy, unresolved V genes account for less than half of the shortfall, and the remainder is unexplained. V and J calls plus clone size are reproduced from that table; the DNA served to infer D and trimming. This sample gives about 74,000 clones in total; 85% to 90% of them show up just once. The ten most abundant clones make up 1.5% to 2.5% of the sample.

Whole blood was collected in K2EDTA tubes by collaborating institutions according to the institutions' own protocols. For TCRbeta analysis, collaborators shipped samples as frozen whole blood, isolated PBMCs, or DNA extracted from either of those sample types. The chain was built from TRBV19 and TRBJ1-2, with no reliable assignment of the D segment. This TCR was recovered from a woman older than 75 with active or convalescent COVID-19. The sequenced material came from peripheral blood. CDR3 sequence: CASSVSGRRTSGGYTF. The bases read TGTGCCAGTAGTGTCTCCGGACGGAGGACGAGTGGGGGCTACACCTTC.